These T cell receptor beta chains were read from a single sample in a study of blood T cell repertoires in COVID-19. The data were produced by immunoSEQ multiplex PCR, yet TCRdb's version contains in-frame clones alone and is incomplete. Of over 150,000 clones listed, around 84% are singletons. The sequenced material came from peripheral blood. These receptors came from an elderly man with acute or convalescent COVID-19. Each CDR3 is given with its conserved first and last residue. A D gene is named only where the DNA matches it firmly. A clone size is listed for some rows: how often the clone was seen (once, few, many), or a class if it is expanded.

d_call clone_size j_call v_call cdr3_aa cdr3_nt
TRBD1 once TRBJ2-5 TRBV18 CASSPKTGLETQYF TGTGCCAGCTCACCTAAGACAGGGTTGGAGACCCAGTACTTC
- - TRBJ2-3 TRBV5-1 CASSFVGGTDTQYF TGCGCCAGCAGCTTCGTCGGTGGCACAGATACGCAGTATTTT
TRBD2 - TRBJ2-5 TRBV5-1 CASSLTGLAGGKETQYF TGCGCCAGCAGCTTAACGGGACTAGCGGGGGGAAAGGAGACCCAGTACTTC
- - TRBJ1-6 TRBV11-1 CASSSIQAYNSPLHF TGTGCCAGCAGCTCCATACAGGCGTATAATTCACCCCTCCACTTT
TRBD1 - TRBJ2-7 TRBV6-5 CASSKQGRYEQYF TGTGCCAGCAGTAAACAGGGGCGCTACGAGCAGTACTTC
- - TRBJ2-7 TRBV7-2 CASSILTYEQYF TGTGCCAGCAGCATCTTAACCTACGAGCAGTACTTC
- - TRBJ2-1 TRBV3-1/TRBV3-2 CASSQARLGPYNEQFF TGTGCCAGCAGCCAAGCGAGACTAGGCCCCTACAATGAGCAGTTCTTC
TRBD1 - TRBJ2-4 TRBV11-3 CASSPDREAIQYF TGTGCCAGCAGCCCGGACAGGGAGGCCATTCAGTACTTC
TRBD1 - TRBJ1-2 TRBV19 CASSDRAANYGYTF TGTGCCAGTAGCGACAGGGCTGCTAACTATGGCTACACCTTC
TRBD1 few TRBJ2-7 TRBV4-2 CASSQTGGAAYEQYF TGTGCCAGCAGCCAGACAGGGGGCGCAGCCTACGAGCAGTACTTC
TRBD1 - TRBJ1-6 TRBV10-1 CASSLQGVGSPLHF TGCGCCAGCAGCCTACAGGGGGTGGGTTCACCCCTCCACTTT
- - TRBJ1-1 TRBV7-9 CASSQYRVNTEAFF TGTGCCAGCAGCCAGTACAGGGTCAACACTGAAGCTTTCTTT
- - TRBJ2-7 TRBV11-3 CASSLDTGPSYEQYF TGTGCCAGCAGCTTAGACACAGGTCCCTCCTACGAGCAGTACTTC
- - TRBJ1-1 TRBV9 CASSGANTEAFF TGTGCCAGCAGTGGGGCGAACACTGAAGCTTTCTTT
- - TRBJ2-2 TRBV6-5 CASVALSGAGELFF TGTGCCAGCGTCGCCCTATCAGGGGCCGGGGAGCTGTTTTTT
- - TRBJ1-6 TRBV7-9 CASSYNSNQAPLHF TGTGCCAGCAGCTACAACTCCAACCAGGCACCCCTCCACTTT
- - TRBJ1-5 TRBV19 CASRQTEYNQPQHF TGTGCCAGTCGGCAGACAGAATACAATCAGCCCCAGCATTTT
- - TRBJ2-1 TRBV5-1 CASSLSVGWGLNNEQFF TGCGCCAGCAGCTTGAGTGTAGGGTGGGGGCTAAACAATGAGCAGTTCTTC
- - TRBJ2-1 TRBV7-8 CASSLGLTSYNEQFF TGTGCCAGCAGCTTAGGACTGACCTCCTACAATGAGCAGTTCTTC
TRBD1 - TRBJ1-5 TRBV7-8 CASSLDWTGNQPQHF TGTGCCAGCAGCTTAGATTGGACAGGGAATCAGCCCCAGCATTTT
TRBD1 - TRBJ2-2 TRBV15 CATSREVGTGQGSNTGELFF TGTGCCACCAGCAGAGAAGTTGGAACGGGACAGGGATCCAACACCGGGGAGCTGTTTTTT
- few TRBJ1-5 TRBV28 CASSRTVTSQPQHF TGTGCCAGCAGTCGGACAGTTACGAGTCAGCCCCAGCATTTT
TRBD1 once TRBJ2-2 TRBV19 CASSSTGETGELFF TGTGCCAGTAGTTCGACAGGGGAGACCGGGGAGCTGTTTTTT
- - TRBJ1-3 TRBV2 CASSEPRAGNTIYF TGTGCCAGCAGTGAACCCAGGGCTGGAAACACCATATATTTT
- - TRBJ1-6 TRBV28 CASSLSFGSSYNSPLHF TGTGCCAGCAGTTTGTCGTTCGGGAGCTCCTATAATTCACCCCTCCACTTT
TRBD1 - TRBJ2-2 TRBV29-1 CSVRTGAGTGELFF TGCAGCGTCCGGACAGGGGCCGGCACCGGGGAGCTGTTTTTT
- - TRBJ2-4 TRBV2 CASSDSGGRAYIQYF TGTGCCAGCAGCGACTCCGGGGGGCGGGCGTACATTCAGTACTTC
TRBD1 - TRBJ2-5 TRBV6-9 CASSYLNGTAIQETQYF TGTGCCAGCAGTTATTTGAATGGGACAGCCATTCAAGAGACCCAGTACTTC
- few TRBJ1-6 TRBV24-1 CATSVSQGSPLHF TGTGCCACCAGTGTTAGCCAGGGATCACCCCTCCACTTT
TRBD1 - TRBJ1-2 TRBV5-4 CASSLGGQGYGYTF TGTGCCAGCAGCTTGGGGGGACAGGGTTATGGCTACACCTTC
- once TRBJ2-1 TRBV5-6 CASSNVGRDEQFF TGTGCCAGCAGTAATGTAGGGAGAGATGAGCAGTTCTTC
- - TRBJ2-1 TRBV19 CASSPPQGESYNEQFF TGTGCCAGTAGCCCCCCACAGGGTGAATCCTACAATGAGCAGTTCTTC
- - TRBJ2-4 TRBV15 CATSREAIQYF TGTGCCACCAGCAGAGAGGCCATTCAGTACTTC
- - TRBJ1-2 TRBV10-1 CASSESTGSNYGYTF TGCGCCAGCAGTGAGTCGACAGGTTCTAACTATGGCTACACCTTC
- - TRBJ2-7 TRBV29-1 CSAFAQGTYEQYF TGCAGCGCGTTTGCCCAGGGGACCTACGAGCAGTACTTC
- - TRBJ1-1 TRBV2 CASRKNRNTEAFF TGTGCCAGCAGAAAAAACAGGAACACTGAAGCTTTCTTT
TRBD2 - TRBJ2-2 TRBV3-1/TRBV3-2 CASSPHTGLAGDTGELFF TGTGCCAGCAGCCCTCACACCGGACTAGCGGGGGACACCGGGGAGCTGTTTTTT
- - TRBJ2-5 TRBV3-1/TRBV3-2 CASSQASGFGETQYF TGTGCCAGCAGCCAAGCGTCCGGGTTCGGAGAGACCCAGTACTTC
TRBD1 - TRBJ1-4 TRBV18 CASSPQGQGGEKLFF TGTGCCAGCTCACCGCAGGGACAGGGTGGTGAAAAACTGTTTTTT
- - TRBJ1-1 TRBV7-2 CASSLGWTEAFF TGTGCCAGCAGCTTAGGGTGGACAGAAGCTTTCTTT
- - TRBJ1-3 TRBV4-3 CASSQGASGNTIYF TGCGCCAGCAGCCAAGGCGCCTCTGGAAACACCATATATTTT
TRBD1 - TRBJ1-5 TRBV4-1 CASSQAQGGGNQPQHF TGCGCCAGCAGCCAAGCTCAGGGGGGTGGCAATCAGCCCCAGCATTTT
TRBD1 - TRBJ1-4 TRBV30 CAWGDRVGGEKLFF TGTGCCTGGGGCGACAGGGTAGGGGGTGAAAAACTGTTTTTT
- - TRBJ1-3 TRBV2 CASAQGTGNTIYF TGTGCCAGCGCCCAGGGGACTGGAAACACCATATATTTT
- - TRBJ1-1 TRBV5-6 CASSAGAGGWDTEAFF TGTGCCAGCAGCGCTGGAGCGGGGGGCTGGGACACTGAAGCTTTCTTT